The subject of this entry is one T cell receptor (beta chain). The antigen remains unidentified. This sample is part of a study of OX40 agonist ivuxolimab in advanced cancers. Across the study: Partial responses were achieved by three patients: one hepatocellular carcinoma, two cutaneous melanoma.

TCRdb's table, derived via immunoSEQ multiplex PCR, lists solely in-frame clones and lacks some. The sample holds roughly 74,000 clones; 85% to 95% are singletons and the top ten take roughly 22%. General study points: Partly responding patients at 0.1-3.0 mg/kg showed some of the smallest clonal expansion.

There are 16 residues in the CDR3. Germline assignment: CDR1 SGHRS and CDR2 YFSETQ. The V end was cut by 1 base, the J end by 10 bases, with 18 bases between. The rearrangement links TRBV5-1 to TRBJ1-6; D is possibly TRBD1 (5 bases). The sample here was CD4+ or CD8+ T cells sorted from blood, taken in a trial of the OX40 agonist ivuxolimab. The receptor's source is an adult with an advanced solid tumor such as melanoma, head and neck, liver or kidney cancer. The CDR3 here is CASSLTTMGGDSPLHF. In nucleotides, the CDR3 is TGCGCCAGCAGCTTGACCACAATGGGGGGGGACTCACCCCTCCACTTT.